These 16 T cell receptor beta chains originate from one sample sequenced in a study of blood T cells in healthy people across ages. Combining a sample-barcoded 5' primer with a J-beta primer mix, a second PCR ran for 7 to 11 cycles. TCRdb reprocessed the 5' RACE reads via MiXCR and lists one record per CDR3 protein. The sample has some 880,000 distinct CDR3 sequences, roughly 40% seen once; the top ten hold roughly 13%. Sequenced sample: blood. The receptor source for this set is a man between 18 and 29 years old in good health.

This sequence joins TRBV9 and TRBJ2-7; D remains unclear. The CDR3 consists of 12 residues. Deletions cut 0 bases from V and 4 bases from J, with 5 bases between. Per the germline V gene, CDR1 is SGDLS and CDR2 is YYNGEE. CDR3 sequence: CASSVDDYEQYF. The CDR3 coding sequence is TGTGCCAGCAGCGTAGACGATTACGAGCAGTACTTC. Variable domain in full (rest from reference TRBV9 and TRBJ2-7): DSGVTQTPKHLITATGQRVTLRCSPRSGDLSVYWYQQSLDQGLQFLIQYYNGEERAKGNILERFSAQQFPDLHSELNLSSLELGDSALYFCASSVDDYEQYFGPGTRLTVT.

This clonotype was found many times. The chain has TRBV29-1 and TRBJ2-6; D is ambiguous. Germline lookup yields CDR1 SQVTM and CDR2 ANQGSEA. The CDR3 has 13 amino acids. V was shortened by 5 bases and J by 0 bases, with 5 bases between the two germline ends. In DNA, the CDR3 is TGCAGCGTTCAAGCCTCTGGGGCCAACGTCCTGACTTTC. Amino acid sequence: CSVQASGANVLTF.

The gene calls are TRBV5-6 and TRBJ2-7; TRBD2 aligns across 11 bases. The CDR3 loop spans 15 amino acids. From germline, CDR1 is SGHDT and CDR2 YYEEEE. V lost 3 bases, J lost 4 bases, and 6 bases stayed unmatched. CDR3 nucleotides: TGTGCCAGCAGCTCCGGGACTAGCGGACGATACGAGCAGTACTTC. It yields the protein CASSSGTSGRYEQYF.

In this sample, this clonotype turned up a few times. V gene TRBV9 combines with J gene TRBJ1-1, with unresolved D. CDR3 size: 13 residues. Trimming took off 4 bases at V and 0 bases at J, with 7 bases between the two ends. The germline V gene encodes CDR1 SGDLS and CDR2 YYNGEE. CDR3: CASSPEMNTEAFF. The CDR3 DNA follows: TGTGCCAGCAGCCCGGAAATGAACACTGAAGCTTTCTTT.

The chain carries TRBV5-1 and TRBJ2-2; possibly TRBD2 for D (6 bases). From germline, CDR1 is SGHRS and CDR2 YFSETQ. The CDR3 covers 16 residues. Trimming pared 2 bases from V and 6 bases from J, leaving 17 bases between. CDR3 sequence reads: CASSFAGRVGPGELFF. The CDR3 region has the DNA TGCGCCAGCAGCTTTGCGGGACGAGTAGGCCCCGGGGAGCTGTTTTTT.

The chain carries TRBV12-3 or TRBV12-4 and TRBJ2-3; perhaps TRBD2 as D (6 bases). Trimming cost V 6 bases and J 1 base, with 17 bases left between them. The CDR3 has 16 amino acids. The CDR3 DNA is TGTGCCAGCAGCTTATATACGGGGGTCCGCACAGATACGCAGTATTTT. Residues: CASSLYTGVRTDTQYF.

The V gene is TRBV27, the J gene TRBJ1-1; TRBD1 is a possible D gene (6 bases). Germline V gives CDR1 MNHEY, CDR2 SMNVEV (reference sequence). The V gene lost 4 bases and the J gene lost 7 bases, with 16 bases spanning the gap. The CDR3 is made up of 14 amino acids. The CDR3 nucleotides are TGTGCCAGCAGTTCTTTGGGGGGGGCGATTGAAGCTTTCTTT. It yields the protein CASSSLGGAIEAFF.

This clonotype was seen a single time. The rearrangement joins TRBV20-1 to TRBJ1-5; no firm D call. This CDR3 region has 14 residues. Germline CDR1 is DFQATT and CDR2 is SNEGSKA (reference sequence). V lost 4 bases, J lost 6 bases, and 16 bases lay in between. CDR3 DNA sequence: TGCAGTGCTACCCGCACAGCAAGTTCTCAGCCCCAGCATTTT. Its protein product is CSATRTASSQPQHF.

This clonotype was seen more than once but under ten times. The genes are TRBV20-1 and TRBJ2-1, with 12 bases identical to TRBD2. The ends lost 2 bases at V and 8 bases at J; junction bases unmatched: 4. Germline CDR1 is DFQATT and CDR2 is SNEGSKA (reference sequence). The CDR3 runs 14 residues. In nucleotides, the CDR3 is TGCAGTGCTAGAAGACTAGCGGGGGTGGATGAGCAGTTCTTC. Translating it yields CSARRLAGVDEQFF.

As for this clonotype: A read error may explain this, as a much larger clone is one base away. V and J are TRBV12-3 or TRBV12-4 and TRBJ2-7; D not certain. The CDR3 loop spans 12 amino acids. V was pared by 7 bases and J by 0 bases, with 7 bases between. CDR3 DNA sequence: TGTGCCAGCAAGAACGGCTCCTACGAGCAGTACTTC. Its protein is CASKNGSYEQYF.

This clonotype was observed a handful of times. The V call is TRBV7-9, the J call TRBJ1-1; no firm D call. The V end was cut by 6 bases, the J end by 6 bases, with 8 bases between. Germline values: CDR1 SEHNR, CDR2 FQNEAQ (reference sequence). This CDR3 is 11 amino acids long. The CDR3 DNA follows: TGTGCCAGCAGATCCAGTTCTGAAGCTTTCTTT. This translates into CASRSSSEAFF.

This clonotype was picked up a small number of times. The chain links TRBV6-6 to TRBJ1-5; D remains unclear. V lost 6 bases, J lost 6 bases, and 12 bases lay in between. CDR3 length equals 13 residues. Per germline, CDR1 MNHNY and CDR2 SVGAGI (reference sequence). In DNA form, the CDR3 reads TGTGCCAGCAGCCCTATCGACCGTCAGCCCCAGCATTTT. It is translated as CASSPIDRQPQHF.

At least ten counts were recorded for this clonotype. V and J are TRBV12-3 or TRBV12-4 and TRBJ1-6, with TRBD1 matching over 9 bases. This CDR3 has 15 amino acids. The junction had 7 bases not matched to a gene; V was cut back by 6 bases and J by 7 bases. The CDR3 sequence is CASSKTGGYNSPLHF. The CDR3 nucleotides are TGTGCCAGCAGCAAAACAGGGGGCTACAATTCACCCCTCCACTTT.

In this sample, this clonotype turned up a few times. The rearrangement joins TRBV5-1 to TRBJ2-3; 8 bases are shared with TRBD2. CDR3 length equals 16 residues. V trimming: 2 bases; J trimming: 0 bases; junction bases outside the gene matches: 5. CDR1 and CDR2 (germline): SGHRS, YFSETQ. The chain's CDR3 is CASSFSASGSTDTQYF. The CDR3 DNA is TGCGCCAGCAGCTTCTCGGCTAGCGGGAGCACAGATACGCAGTATTTT.

This clonotype was counted only a few times. The chain combines TRBV4-3 with TRBJ1-2, with a tentative D call TRBD1 (5 bases). The CDR3 is made up of 18 amino acids. Germline V gene data show CDR1 as LGHNA and CDR2 as YSLEER. Between the trimmed V and J ends, which lost 0 bases and 4 bases, there was a span of 21 bases. In nucleotides, the CDR3 is TGCGCCAGCAGCCAAGATAGGGCCCTCGGCAGGGCCGGCTATGGCTACACCTTC. Translation: CASSQDRALGRAGYGYTF.

V and J are TRBV12-3 or TRBV12-4 and TRBJ2-3, with D unclear. V was clipped by 1 base and J by 3 bases, with 11 bases between them. The CDR3 is 15 residues long. The CDR3 bases are TGTGCCAGCAGTTTAGGCCCAGGTAGAACAGATACGCAGTATTTT. Residues: CASSLGPGRTDTQYF.